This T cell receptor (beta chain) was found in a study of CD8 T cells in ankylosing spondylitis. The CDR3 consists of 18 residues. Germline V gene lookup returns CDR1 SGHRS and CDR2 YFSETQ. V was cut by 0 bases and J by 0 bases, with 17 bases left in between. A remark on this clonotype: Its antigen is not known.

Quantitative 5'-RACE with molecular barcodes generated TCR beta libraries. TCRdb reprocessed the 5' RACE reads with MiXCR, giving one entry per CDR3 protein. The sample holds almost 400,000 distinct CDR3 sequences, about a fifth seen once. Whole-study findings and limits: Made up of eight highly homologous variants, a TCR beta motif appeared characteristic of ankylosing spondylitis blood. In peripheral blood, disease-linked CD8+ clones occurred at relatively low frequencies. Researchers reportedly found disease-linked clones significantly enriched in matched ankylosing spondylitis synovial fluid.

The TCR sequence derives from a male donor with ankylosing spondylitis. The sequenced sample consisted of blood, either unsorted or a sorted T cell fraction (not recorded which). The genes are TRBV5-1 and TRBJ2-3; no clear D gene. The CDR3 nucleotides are TGCGCCAGCAGCTTGGTAGAGTCGGCAGCTCCTAGCACAGATACGCAGTATTTT. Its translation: CASSLVESAAPSTDTQYF.